These 16 T cell receptor beta chains were sequenced from one sample in a study of PD-L1 blockade in urothelial cancer. Repertoires were generated with immunoSEQ multiplex PCR, while TCRdb's copy carries only in-frame clones and drops some. The sample carries 40,000 or so clones, less than 90% recorded once. Time point indicated: peripheral blood 6 weeks after treatment start. The sequencing used PBMCs, collected around atezolizumab (anti-PD-L1) treatment. Every receptor here comes from a man between 60 and 75 years old with urothelial cancer.

The chain joins TRBV19 to TRBJ2-1; a possible D gene is TRBD2 (6 bases). Germline V gene sequence: CDR1 LNHDA, CDR2 SQIVND (reference sequence). The CDR3 covers 14 residues. V shed 7 bases and J shed 2 bases, with 12 bases lying between them. The CDR3 coding sequence is TGTGCCAGTATGGGGGGATTGACCTACAATGAGCAGTTCTTC. Amino acids: CASMGGLTYNEQFF.

The rearrangement joins TRBV7-9 to TRBJ1-5; D uncertain. Trimming removed 6 bases from V and 6 bases from J, with 15 bases in between. Germline V CDR1 and CDR2: SEHNR, FQNEAQ (reference sequence). The CDR3 contains 14 residues. The CDR3 is CASSSDTRLQPQHF. CDR3 sequence (DNA): TGTGCCAGCAGTTCAGACACTCGTCTTCAGCCCCAGCATTTT.

The chain combines TRBV6-5 with TRBJ1-3; tentative D call: TRBD1 (5 bases). V was clipped by 8 bases and J by 3 bases, with 8 bases between them. Looked up from germline, CDR1 is MNHEY and CDR2 is SVGAGI. The CDR3 extends over 12 amino acids. In DNA form, the CDR3 reads TGTGCCAGCGGGGGGTTTGGAAACACCATATATTTT. It is translated as CASGGFGNTIYF.

This chain joins TRBV18 and TRBJ2-7; 10 bases agree with TRBD1. Germline-derived CDR1 and CDR2 are KGHSH and LQKENI. The trim removed 3 bases at V and 6 bases at J, leaving 2 bases unmatched. The CDR3 consists of 13 residues. The CDR3 is CASSPDRGLEQYF. CDR3 sequence (DNA): TGTGCCAGCTCACCCGACAGGGGGCTCGAGCAGTACTTC. Complete variable domain (other parts from reference TRBV18 and TRBJ2-7): NAGVMQNPRHLVRRRGQEARLRCSPMKGHSHVYWYRQLPEEGLKFMVYLQKENIIDESGMPKERFSAEFPKEGPSILRIQQVVRGDSAAYFCASSPDRGLEQYFGPGTRLTVT.

This rearrangement joins TRBV5-6 to TRBJ1-2; the match to TRBD1 covers 9 bases. The germline V gene has CDR1 SGHDT and CDR2 YYEEEE. The CDR3 totals 15 residues. V trimming: 3 bases; J trimming: 4 bases; junction bases outside the gene matches: 7. In DNA form, the CDR3 reads TGTGCCAGCAGCTCCGACAGGGGGATCTCCTATGGCTACACCTTC. Amino acid sequence: CASSSDRGISYGYTF.

The gene calls are TRBV6-5 and TRBJ1-5; D call uncertain. Germline CDR1 and CDR2: MNHEY and SVGAGI. Trimming stripped 6 bases from V and 0 bases from J, with 9 bases between. CDR3 length: 14 residues. Here the CDR3 DNA reads TGTGCCAGCAGAGAGATCTATAGCAATCAGCCCCAGCATTTT. The encoded protein is CASREIYSNQPQHF.

The chain uses TRBV5-1 and TRBJ2-5, with D possibly TRBD2 on 5 matching bases. The germline CDR1 and CDR2 sequences are SGHRS and YFSETQ. CDR3 size: 14 residues. V was pared by 4 bases and J by 2 bases, with 12 bases between. The CDR3 region is CASSGPTTQETQYF. As DNA, the CDR3 is TGCGCCAGCAGCGGACCGACTACTCAAGAGACCCAGTACTTC.

The chain employs TRBV7-8 and TRBJ1-5; unclear D gene. This CDR3 region has 14 residues. Germline lookup yields CDR1 SGHVS and CDR2 FQNEAQ. Trimming took 3 bases from V and 3 from J, leaving 9 bases between them. CDR3 loop: CASSLMTLNQPQHF. CDR3 nucleotide sequence: TGTGCCAGCAGCTTGATGACACTCAATCAGCCCCAGCATTTT.

The chain is built from TRBV29-1 and TRBJ1-3; a weak D match, TRBD1 (5 bases). The CDR3 is made up of 13 amino acids. Per germline, CDR1 SQVTM and CDR2 ANQGSEA. The ends were cut back, 6 bases at V and 3 bases at J, with 12 bases in the middle. CDR3 in amino acids: CSVGHGFGNTIYF. Written as DNA, the CDR3 is TGCAGCGTGGGGCACGGGTTTGGAAACACCATATATTTT.

The rearrangement joins TRBV19 to TRBJ2-1, with D uncertain. V was pared by 1 base and J by 0 bases, with 7 bases between. CDR3 length equals 15 residues. Germline-derived CDR1 and CDR2 are LNHDA and SQIVND (reference sequence). This CDR3 reads CASSIVLSSYNEQFF. The CDR3 DNA reads as TGTGCCAGTAGTATAGTACTAAGCTCCTACAATGAGCAGTTCTTC.

The chain is built from TRBV11-2 and TRBJ1-5, with 9 positions matching TRBD1. Germline V gene data show CDR1 as SGHAT and CDR2 as FQNNGV. Trimming took 3 bases from V and 5 from J; bases not matched to a gene: 14. This CDR3 contains 18 residues. Here the CDR3 DNA reads TGTGCCAGCAGCTTGGGCCGGACAGGGGATCGGAAGGATCAGCCCCAGCATTTT. Translated, it gives CASSLGRTGDRKDQPQHF. Combining the CDR3 with reference TRBV11-2 and TRBJ1-5 gives the whole variable domain EAGVAQSPRYKIIEKRQSVAFWCNPISGHATLYWYQQILGQGPKLLIQFQNNGVVDDSQLPKDRFSAERLKGVDSTLKIQPAKLEDSAVYLCASSLGRTGDRKDQPQHFGDGTRLSIL.

The chain carries TRBV6-1 and TRBJ1-4, with D possibly TRBD1 on 5 matching bases. The length of the CDR3 is 17 residues. Germline V gene data show CDR1 as MNHNS and CDR2 as SASEGT. Trimming pared 3 bases from V and 7 bases from J, leaving 21 bases between. The CDR3 DNA follows: TGTGCCAGCAGTGACGGGCAGGGAAATCCTTTCCGTGAAAAACTGTTTTTT. This translates into CASSDGQGNPFREKLFF.

By share of the sample, this clone is medium-sized. The chain joins TRBV5-4 to TRBJ1-2; 12 bases match TRBD1. Germline trimming cut 6 bases from V and 7 bases from J; bases unmatched to any gene: 7. CDR1 and CDR2 from the germline V gene are SGHNT and YYREEE (reference sequence). The CDR3 is 14 residues long. The CDR3 DNA is TGTGCCAGCACCCCGGGACAGGGGGCTATTGGCTACACCTTC. Its protein product is CASTPGQGAIGYTF.

This clone is medium-sized (0.01 to 0.1%) within its sample. CDR3 sequence reads: CASSPTDSTGTYEQYF. The CDR3 DNA sequence: TGTGCCAGCAGCCCAACAGATAGTACAGGGACCTACGAGCAGTACTTC. The rearrangement links TRBV4-2 to TRBJ2-7; a possible D gene is TRBD1 (6 bases). The CDR3 loop spans 16 amino acids. CDR1 is LGHNA, CDR2 YNFKEQ, per germline. V shed 4 bases and J shed 2 bases, with 18 bases lying between them.

The gene calls are TRBV18 and TRBJ1-1, with TRBD1 matching over 8 bases. This CDR3 is built from 17 residues. J was trimmed by 1 base and V by 4 bases; bases with no gene match: 11. Germline V CDR1 and CDR2: KGHSH, LQKENI. In DNA form, the CDR3 reads TGTGCCAGCTCACTAGATTTCGGACAGGGTAGGAACACTGAAGCTTTCTTT. Amino acids: CASSLDFGQGRNTEAFF.

This clone was observed once. V and J are TRBV30 and TRBJ1-3; 8 nucleotides align to TRBD1. This CDR3 contains 15 residues. V lost 4 bases to trimming and J lost 4 bases; unmatched junction nucleotides: 9. The germline gives CDR1 GTSNPN, CDR2 SVGIG (reference sequence). The CDR3 region is CAWTSRGRGGNTIYF. CDR3 DNA sequence: TGTGCCTGGACTTCCAGGGGGCGAGGAGGAAACACCATATATTTT.